The clone carrying this TCR beta chain has more than one count but fewer than ten. Its specificity is not known. The record originates from a study of OX40 agonist ivuxolimab in advanced cancers. Study at large: Ivuxolimab, an agonist antibody against OX40 (CD134), was given to patients. From roughly 20 to 90 years was the age range, with a mean of roughly 59 years, and 70% to 85% were male. Therapy given before enrollment (anti-PD-1, anti-PD-L1 or anti-CTLA-4) was allowed, and around 40% had some.

The CDR3 has 17 amino acids. Generated by immunoSEQ multiplex PCR, the TCRdb table keeps only in-frame clones and is missing some. The table shows roughly 55,000 clones, with 80% occurring only once. Study results and limitations: On average, CD8+ T cells showed a greater number of expanded clones than CD4+.

The material sequenced was CD4+ or CD8+ T cells sorted from blood, taken in a trial of the OX40 agonist ivuxolimab. The chain links TRBV21-1 to TRBJ2-5; the table gives TRBD2 as D, unverified against the DNA. TRBV21-1 constitutes a pseudogene. The source is an adult with an advanced solid tumor such as melanoma, head and neck, liver or kidney cancer. The CDR3 DNA follows: TGTGCCAGCAGCGCGGGACTAGCGGGAGTAGTTGGGGAGACCCAGTACTTC. This codes for CASSAGLAGVVGETQYF.